The rows below give T cell receptor beta chains drawn from one sample of a study of blood T cells in healthy people across ages. TCRdb re-called the 5' RACE reads through MiXCR, storing one row per CDR3 protein. The sample has about 1.4 million distinct CDR3 sequences; approximately 59% are singletons. Sequencing was carried out using blood. The origin of the receptors is a man aged 18 to 30 in good health. The CDR3 runs from the conserved cysteine through the conserved F or W. D genes are given only for firm matches. Size is stated for part of the rows, as once, few or many counts, or as a class when the clone is expanded.

j_call clone_size v_call d_call cdr3_nt cdr3_aa
TRBJ1-5 . TRBV20-1 . TGCAGTGCTAGTGCCAGGGTTCGTCAGCCCCAGCATTTT CSASARVRQPQHF
TRBJ2-3 . TRBV20-1 . TGCAGTGCTAGAGTAGGGGGCGTCCGGCTAGCGGAGATAGATACGCAGTATTTT CSARVGGVRLAEIDTQYF
TRBJ2-7 . TRBV6-5 . TGTGCCAGCAGTTACTCGTTCCAGTCCAGGGCATACGAGCAGTACTTC CASSYSFQSRAYEQYF
TRBJ2-7 . TRBV20-1 . TGCAGTGCGTTAGACGGGGGTCGAATGGGCGAGCAGTACTTC CSALDGGRMGEQYF
TRBJ2-7 . TRBV28 . TGTGCCGCGTCGGCTTCCTACGAGCAGTACTTC CAASASYEQYF
TRBJ2-2 . TRBV4-1 . TGCGCCAGCAGCCAATTAGCGGAGAACACCGGGGAGCTGTTTTTT CASSQLAENTGELFF
TRBJ2-3 . TRBV7-2 TRBD2 TGTGCCAGCAGCAAGGGCTCCCTAGCGGGCTCAGATACGCAGTATTTT CASSKGSLAGSDTQYF
TRBJ2-5 few TRBV15 TRBD2 TGTGCCACCAGCAGACCTAGCGGACAAGAGACCCAGTACTTC CATSRPSGQETQYF
TRBJ2-1 . TRBV2 . TGTGCCAGCAAGGACGACTCTAACAATGAGCAGTTCTTC CASKDDSNNEQFF
TRBJ2-7 . TRBV7-8 . TGTGCCAGCAGCCTAACCGGGACGATAAAACTCTACGAGCAGTACTTC CASSLTGTIKLYEQYF
TRBJ1-1 few TRBV6-1 TRBD1 TGTGCCAGCAGGTTGGACAGGGAGGTCGGTGAAGCTTTCTTT CASRLDREVGEAFF
TRBJ2-5 . TRBV12-3/TRBV12-4 . TGTGCCAGCAGTTTAAGAGGGGGGGGACTGAGGGAGACCCAGTACTTC CASSLRGGGLRETQYF
TRBJ2-1 once TRBV12-3/TRBV12-4 . TGTGCCAGCAGTTTAGAACCCATTGGCCATGAGCAGTTCTTC CASSLEPIGHEQFF
TRBJ1-2 few TRBV29-1 . TGCAGCGTTGAAGATCCACTAGGCTTAATCTATGGCTACACCTTC CSVEDPLGLIYGYTF
TRBJ1-2 . TRBV4-3 TRBD1 TGCGCCAGCAGCCAAGATCCGACTTCAGGGACAGGGGATGGCTACACCTTC CASSQDPTSGTGDGYTF
TRBJ1-1 . TRBV5-1 TRBD1 TGCGCCAGCAGCCCCTGGACAGGTCAGAACACTGAAGCTTTCTTT CASSPWTGQNTEAFF
TRBJ2-7 . TRBV7-9 TRBD2 TGTGCCAGCAGCTTAGCTAGCGGGAGGTACTACGAGCAGTACTTC CASSLASGRYYEQYF
TRBJ2-1 . TRBV7-6 . TGTGCCAGCAGCCCCCCTTCAGGCAATGAGCAGTTCTTC CASSPPSGNEQFF
TRBJ2-5 . TRBV20-1 TRBD2 TGCAGTGCTAGATTAACGGGGGGAATTGAGACCCAGTACTTC CSARLTGGIETQYF
TRBJ1-2 . TRBV29-1 . TGCAGCGTGCAACAGGACAGCCGTAACTATGGCTACACCTTC CSVQQDSRNYGYTF
TRBJ2-5 . TRBV30 TRBD2 TGTGCCTTCGGACTAGCGGGAGATGTGGTGACCCAGTACTTC CAFGLAGDVVTQYF